This TCR beta chain emerged from a study of blood T cell repertoires in COVID-19. Clones were read by immunoSEQ multiplex PCR, and TCRdb kept only the in-frame ones, dropping some. The sample records 200,000 to 250,000 clones, about four fifths being singletons. V trimming: 7 bases; J trimming: 3 bases; junction bases outside the gene matches: 7. The CDR3 loop spans 14 amino acids. Germline-derived CDR1 and CDR2 are MDHEN and SYDVKM. The TCR originated in a woman aged 80 or over with COVID-19, enrolled during active disease. Sequencing input: peripheral blood. The genes are TRBV28 and TRBJ2-7, with 9 positions matching TRBD1. The CDR3 loop reads CASTPGQGLYEQYF. The CDR3, as DNA: TGTGCCAGCACTCCGGGACAGGGACTCTACGAGCAGTACTTC.